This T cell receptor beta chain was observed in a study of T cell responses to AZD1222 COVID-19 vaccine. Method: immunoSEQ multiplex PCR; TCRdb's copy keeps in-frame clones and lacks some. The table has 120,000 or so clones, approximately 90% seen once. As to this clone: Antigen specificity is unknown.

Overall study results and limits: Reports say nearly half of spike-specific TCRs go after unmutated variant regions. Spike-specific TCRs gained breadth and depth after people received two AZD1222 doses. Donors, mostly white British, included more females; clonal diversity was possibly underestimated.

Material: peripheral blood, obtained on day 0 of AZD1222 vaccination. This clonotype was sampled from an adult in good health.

This CDR3 reads CAIRERQETQYF. The CDR3, as DNA: TGTGCCATCAGAGAGCGCCAAGAGACCCAGTACTTC. The chain links TRBV10-3 to TRBJ2-5; D gene unclear. V dropped 6 bases and J dropped 1 base, with 6 bases sitting between them. The germline CDR1 and CDR2 sequences are ENHRY and SYGVKD. The CDR3 spans 12 residues.